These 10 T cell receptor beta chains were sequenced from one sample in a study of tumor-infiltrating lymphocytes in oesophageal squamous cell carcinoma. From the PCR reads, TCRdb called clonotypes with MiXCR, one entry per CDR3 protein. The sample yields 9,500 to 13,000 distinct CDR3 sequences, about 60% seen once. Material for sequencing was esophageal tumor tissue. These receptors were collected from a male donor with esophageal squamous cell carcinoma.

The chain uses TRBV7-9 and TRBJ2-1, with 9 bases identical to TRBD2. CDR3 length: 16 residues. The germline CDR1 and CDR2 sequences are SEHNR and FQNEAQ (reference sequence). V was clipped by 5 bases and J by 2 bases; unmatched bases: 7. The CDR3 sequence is CASSPRKRGAYNEQFF. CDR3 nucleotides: TGTGCCAGCAGCCCCCGGAAGCGGGGGGCCTACAATGAGCAGTTCTTC.

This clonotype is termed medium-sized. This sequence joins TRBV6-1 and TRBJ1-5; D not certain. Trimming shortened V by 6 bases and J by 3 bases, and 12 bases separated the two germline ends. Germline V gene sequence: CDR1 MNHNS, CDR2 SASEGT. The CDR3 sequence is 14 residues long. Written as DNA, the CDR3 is TGTGCCAGCAGGACAATAGGGTACAATCAGCCCCAGCATTTT. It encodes CASRTIGYNQPQHF.

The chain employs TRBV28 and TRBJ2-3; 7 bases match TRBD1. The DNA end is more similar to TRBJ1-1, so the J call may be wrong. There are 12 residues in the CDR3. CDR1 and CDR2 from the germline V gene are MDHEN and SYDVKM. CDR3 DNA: TGTGGCACGGGCAGGGGGGTCACTGAAGCTTTCTTT. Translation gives CGTGRGVTEAFF.

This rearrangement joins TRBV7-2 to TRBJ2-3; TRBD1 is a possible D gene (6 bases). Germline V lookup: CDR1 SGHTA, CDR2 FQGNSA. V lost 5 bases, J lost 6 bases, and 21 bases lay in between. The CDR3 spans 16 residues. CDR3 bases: TGTGCCAGCAGCCGCAATCAGCTGGGGGCCGGGGATACGCAGTATTTT. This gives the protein CASSRNQLGAGDTQYF.

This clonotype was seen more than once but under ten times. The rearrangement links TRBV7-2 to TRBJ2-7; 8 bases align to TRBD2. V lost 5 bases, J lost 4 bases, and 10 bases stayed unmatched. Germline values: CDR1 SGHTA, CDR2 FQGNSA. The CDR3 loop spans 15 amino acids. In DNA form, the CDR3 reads TGTGCCAGCAGCCAACAAAGCGGGAGCTCATACGAGCAGTACTTC. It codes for CASSQQSGSSYEQYF.

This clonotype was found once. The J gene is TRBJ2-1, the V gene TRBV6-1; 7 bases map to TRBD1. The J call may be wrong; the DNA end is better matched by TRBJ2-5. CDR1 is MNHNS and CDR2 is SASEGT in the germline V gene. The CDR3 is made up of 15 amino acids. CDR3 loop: CASSFETGWGETQYF. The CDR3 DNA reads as TGTGCCAGCAGTTTTGAGACAGGGTGGGGAGAGACCCAGTACTTC.

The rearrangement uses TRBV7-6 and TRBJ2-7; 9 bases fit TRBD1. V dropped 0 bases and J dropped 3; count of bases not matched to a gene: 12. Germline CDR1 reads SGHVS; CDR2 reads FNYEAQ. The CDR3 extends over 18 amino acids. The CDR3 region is CASSLASGQGGWYYEQYF. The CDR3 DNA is TGTGCCAGCAGCTTAGCCTCGGGACAGGGAGGTTGGTACTACGAGCAGTACTTC.

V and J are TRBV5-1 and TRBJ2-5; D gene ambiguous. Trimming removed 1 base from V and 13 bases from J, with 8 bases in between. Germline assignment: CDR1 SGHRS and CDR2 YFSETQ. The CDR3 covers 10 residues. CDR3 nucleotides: TGCGCCAGCAGCTTGCTCTGCAGGTACTTC. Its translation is CASSLLCRYF.

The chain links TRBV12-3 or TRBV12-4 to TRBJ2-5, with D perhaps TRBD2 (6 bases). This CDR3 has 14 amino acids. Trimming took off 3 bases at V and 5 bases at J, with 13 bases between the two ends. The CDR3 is CASSFSLALETQYF. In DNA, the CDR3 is TGTGCCAGCAGTTTTTCACTAGCTCTGGAGACCCAGTACTTC.

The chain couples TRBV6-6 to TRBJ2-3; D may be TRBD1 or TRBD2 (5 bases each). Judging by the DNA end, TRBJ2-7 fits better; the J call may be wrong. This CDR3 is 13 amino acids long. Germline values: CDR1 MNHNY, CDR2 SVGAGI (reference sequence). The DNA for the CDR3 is TGTGCCAGCAGTGGGGGTGTGGTCTACGAGCAGTACTTC. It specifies CASSGGVVYEQYF.